Reported below is one T cell receptor beta chain. The method was immunoSEQ multiplex PCR; TCRdb's version includes in-frame clones alone and lacks a portion of them. The sample shows about 54,000 clones, about four fifths of them seen only once. These data originate in a study of blood T cell repertoires in COVID-19. Study in general: The origin of the acute and convalescent COVID-19 samples was the United States, Italy and Spain.

The germline CDR1 and CDR2 sequences are MNHEY and SVGAGI. This CDR3 has 15 residues. With 7 bases clipped from V and 2 bases from J, the junction kept 10 bases outside the gene matches. V and J are TRBV6-5 and TRBJ2-5; 7 positions match TRBD2. Sequenced input: peripheral blood. The TCR originated in a woman aged 55 to 70 with acute or convalescent COVID-19. CDR3 bases: TGTGCCAGCAAACTAAACCAGGGACTACAAGAGACCCAGTACTTC. Translated: CASKLNQGLQETQYF.